This TCR beta chain stems from a study of cytomegalovirus exposure and HLA in healthy donors (TCRdb year 2017). In the study overall: An earlier analysis of approximately 590 of the donors reported 250 to 300 Gb of sequence data and 120 million or so unique TCR beta sequences from 150 million to 200 million T cells. Around 320 gigabases of sequencing data and approximately 80 million unique TCR sequences were included in an early release covering 500 to 750 HLA-typed donors. The genetic ancestry cluster associated with self-reported Caucasian donors included 65% to 90% of the 398 genotyped donors. The study was designed to test whether signatures of past pathogen exposure could be identified by cataloging public T cell receptors. The T cell repertoires of 550 to 850 subjects were profiled by immunosequencing and related to cytomegalovirus serostatus. Along with the roughly 610-subject first cohort, a separate validation cohort of 120 different subjects was used. To predict cytomegalovirus infection status, the study brought together high-throughput TCR immunosequencing, statistical association of individual TCRs with disease status, and machine learning. In a later analysis, previously published TCR beta repertoires from hundreds of donors were re-analyzed and high-resolution HLA genotyping was added so that TCR occurrence patterns could be studied. The later analysis used no new phenotypic data to find candidate immune exposures, relying instead on TCR beta sequences and their occurrence across donors. To decide whether each TCR beta V gene segment behaved as functional or pseudogenic, an earlier analysis of over 500 of the donors relied on high-throughput TCR beta sequencing. Donor age, sex, ethnicity and CMV serostatus were compiled together with the repertoire data. A later genetic analysis took genome-wide SNP genotypes for 398 of the 666 donors and used that subset as a discovery cohort. All discovery cohort repertoires had been generated on a single sequencing platform. HLA typing included class I and class II loci at four-digit resolution. The number of donors typed differed by locus, with 629-630 for A, B, C, DRB1 and DQB1, 522 for DQA1, 600 to 610 for DPA1, and 400 to 490 for DPB1. Because of strong linkage in the cohort, roughly five DR-DQ haplotypes were treated as single units for association and clustering. Among roughly 400 genotyped donors of the cohort, an average of approximately 240,000 unique TCR beta nucleotide sequences was sequenced per donor, of which roughly 17% were non-productive.

The CDR3 covers 13 residues, taking in both the cysteine and the phenylalanine. The entry retains the CDR3 DNA only, 39 bases that are in frame from base 1. CDR1 and CDR2, per the germline V gene, are SGHTA and FQGTGA. After removal of 4 bases from V and 9 bases from J, the junction retains 7 bases not matched to a gene. The cohort consisted of approximately 690 healthy bone marrow donors. All cohort members were sampled while nominally healthy, although unrecorded immune exposures were likely present. The donor tested CMV seronegative, placing the donor among the 350 or so seronegative members of the cohort. A peripheral blood sample was collected from each donor, and TCR beta sequencing was performed on peripheral blood mononuclear cells. The Qiagen DNeasy Blood Extraction Kit was used to extract genomic DNA from the blood cell samples. The library was generated by the immunoSEQ multiplex PCR assay. The multiplex PCR relied on a mix of 60 forward primers for TCR Vbeta segments and 13 reverse primers for TCR Jbeta segments. A multiplex PCR assay on genomic DNA amplified the CDR3 region of rearranged TCR beta genes. Amplified TCR beta libraries were sequenced as 87-base-pair reads on the Illumina HiSeq System. In the source study's methods: In a later analysis, tens of millions of unique TCR beta chains were counted across the roughly 610 repertoires, and roughly 9.9 million of these chains were shared by at least two donors. To remove PCR and sequencing errors, raw reads were error-corrected and collapsed into unique sequences using a nearest-neighbor algorithm that merged closely related sequences. V, D and J gene segments were assigned by aligning CDR3 sequences to IMGT reference sequences. For a sequence to be retained, at least a six-nucleotide match to both a V gene segment and a J gene segment was required. Rearrangements were classified as productive when the CDR3 lacked stop codons and remained in frame with V and J, and all other rearrangements were classified as non-productive. CDR3 was defined by IMGT convention, running from the second conserved V-encoded cysteine to the conserved J-encoded phenylalanine. The earlier analysis of about 530 of the donors excluded any sequence lacking an unambiguous match to a single V gene segment. In an earlier analysis of 587 of the donors, a V segment was called functional when productive rearrangements were above 56.7%, and segregating when the standard deviation between donors exceeded 5%. A statistical classification framework was built for diagnosing cytomegalovirus status from the catalog of TCR beta chain sequences. A later analysis assigned V and J genes by comparing TCR nucleotide sequences with IMGT/GENE-DB human TR gene sequences. A later analysis assigned CDR3 sequences and most-parsimonious VDJ recombination scenarios with the TCRdist pipeline. In a later analysis, each TCR beta chain was defined by its CDR3 amino acid sequence together with its V-gene family, and reads without a unique V-gene family were excluded. To address suspected cross-contamination and a sequencing artifact, a later analysis removed approximately 590 highly shared, low-generation-probability nucleotide sequences. In a later analysis, a clonal expansion index for each public chain was calculated from normalized within-repertoire ranks of inferred template counts. A later analysis computed generation probabilities with a VDJ recombination model fitted to out-of-frame rearrangements, and checked the results against IGoR. Hypergeometric tests were used in a later analysis to score TCR-TCR, TCR-HLA and TCR-CMV co-occurrence, with a repertoire-size bias correction applied to the TCR pairs. To estimate false discovery rates, a later analysis permuted the HLA or CMV assignments 20 times. A later analysis grouped co-occurring TCRs with DBSCAN, adding TCRdist sequence similarity when clustering within HLA-allele-positive subsets. Co-occurrence clustering excluded repertoires with fewer than 30,000 or more than 120,000 public chains, plus five with anomalous nucleotide sharing. TCRdb obtained this table from immuneACCESS and retained in-frame rearrangements with V and J assigned. These tables miss some clones; where compared with another copy, unresolved V genes account for less than half of the shortfall, and the remainder is unexplained. Clone size and the V and J calls come from that table; the DNA yielded D and trimming. The sample table contains 170,000 or so clones; only one count was recorded for roughly four fifths of them. The ten top clones hold roughly 1.5% of the sample.

A remark on this clone: No antigen is known for it. Base quality data are lacking; no much larger clone is found one base away.

General conclusions and limits of the study: Roughly 15 rarely observed V segments, including chromosome 9 orphons, were excluded from the earlier analysis of some 590 of the donors because counts were too low. The study listed approximately 150 TCR beta chains as associated with cytomegalovirus. When HLA alleles, especially DR and DQ, strongly co-occurred, TCR associations were difficult to assign to individual alleles. In both the original and validation cohorts, the classifier was reported to diagnose cytomegalovirus status with high specificity and sensitivity. Most CMV-associated TCR beta chains appeared to be HLA-restricted in a later analysis, and the HLA associations seemed to be driven largely by CMV exposure. Broadly in line with IMGT annotations, most TCR beta V segments showed up in productive rearrangements about 87% or about 30% of the time in an earlier analysis of several hundred of the donors. A later analysis associated roughly 17,000 TCR beta sequences with specific HLA alleles at a false discovery rate of 0.05. Across donors, most TCR sequences were observed very rarely, whereas some public TCRs were present in many individuals. A further reported finding was that TCR beta sequences accurately predicted the HLA-A and HLA-B alleles for most subjects in the first cohort. This cohort had only TCR beta chains sequenced, and the lack of alpha or paired-chain data limited which features could be detected. Sequencing depth was assumed to be roughly uniform across donors in the presence/absence analyses, though that assumption may not hold. Immune exposure information for the cohort was limited to CMV serostatus. Linkage disequilibrium might explain the correlated functional status among segregating V segments, but an unknown experimental factor could not be ruled out. A later genetic analysis reported fewer N-insertions in productive TCRs among donors in an Asian-associated ancestry cluster than the roughly 720-donor mean. V-gene and J-gene trimming of TCR beta chains was associated with a missense DCLRE1C variant in a later genetic analysis, and the association was replicated in an independent cohort. Compared with equally common non-associated chains, HLA-associated TCR beta chains in a later analysis were more clonally expanded and had lower generation probabilities. In vitro tests confirmed that a few of the cytomegalovirus-associated TCR beta chains recognize cytomegalovirus antigens. Several of the top co-occurrence clusters appeared to be linked to parvovirus B19, influenza, CMV and Epstein-Barr virus, according to a later analysis. The authors suggested that the approach could potentially be generalized to other disease states and immunological phenotypes. Because HLA typing was missing for some donors at each locus, association tests included only the typed subset. Some IMGT-functional V segments, including TRBV6-2 and TRBV6-3, could not be told apart with the 87-base-pair reads, so those segments were excluded. A group of highly shared sequence variants was considered likely to be a technical artifact of the sequencing pipeline. In a later analysis, TCR association rates were found to vary across HLA loci, with the most associated TCRs seen for DRB1 alleles and the fewest for HLA-C alleles.

This clonotype was obtained from a man aged 50 or older in good health and CMV-seronegative. The source material was PBMCs. The chain couples TRBV7-3 to TRBJ1-1, with 8 bases matching TRBD1. The nucleotide sequence is TGTGCCAGCAGCTCTAACAGGGGGTCGAAAGCTTTCTTT. Its amino acids are CASSSNRGSKAFF.